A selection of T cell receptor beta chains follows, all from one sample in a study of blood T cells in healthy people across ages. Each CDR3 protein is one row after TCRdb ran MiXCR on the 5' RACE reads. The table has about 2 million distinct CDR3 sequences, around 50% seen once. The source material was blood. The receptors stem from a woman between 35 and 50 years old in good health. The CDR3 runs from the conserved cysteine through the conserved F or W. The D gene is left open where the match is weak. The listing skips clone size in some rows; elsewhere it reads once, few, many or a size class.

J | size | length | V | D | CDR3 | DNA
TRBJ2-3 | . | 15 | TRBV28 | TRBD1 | CASSPGTGPPDTQYF | TGTGCCAGCAGCCCCGGGACAGGGCCCCCAGATACGCAGTATTTT
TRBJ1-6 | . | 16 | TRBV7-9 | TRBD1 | CASSLSGTGKNSPLHF | TGTGCCAGCAGCTTAAGCGGGACAGGGAAGAATTCACCCCTCCACTTT
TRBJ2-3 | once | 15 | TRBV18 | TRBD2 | CASSPGLAMTDTQYF | TGTGCCAGCTCACCAGGACTAGCGATGACAGATACGCAGTATTTT
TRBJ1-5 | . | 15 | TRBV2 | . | CASSEGRAGVQPQHF | TGTGCCAGCAGTGAGGGCAGGGCCGGGGTTCAGCCCCAGCATTTT
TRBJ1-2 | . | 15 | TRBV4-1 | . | CASSQDPTGIRGYTF | TGCGCCAGCAGCCAAGATCCAACCGGGATACGGGGCTACACCTTC
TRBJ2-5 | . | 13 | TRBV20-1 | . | CSFRTGYGETQYF | TGCAGTTTCCGAACAGGGTACGGAGAGACCCAGTACTTC
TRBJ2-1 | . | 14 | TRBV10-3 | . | CAIGARAREETQFF | TGTGCCATCGGTGCCCGGGCAAGAGAAGAGACCCAGTTCTTC
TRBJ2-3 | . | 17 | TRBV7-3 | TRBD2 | CASSFGLAGMSTDTQYF | TGTGCCAGCAGCTTTGGACTAGCGGGGATGAGCACAGATACGCAGTATTTT
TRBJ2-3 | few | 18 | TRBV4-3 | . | CASSQERVFKGITDTQYF | TGCGCCAGCAGCCAAGAGCGGGTTTTCAAGGGAATCACAGATACGCAGTATTTT
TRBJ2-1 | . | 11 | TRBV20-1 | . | CSARTSHEQFF | TGCAGTGCTAGAACTAGCCATGAGCAGTTCTTC
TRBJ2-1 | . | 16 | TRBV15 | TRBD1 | CATSRSSDRGDNEQFF | TGTGCCACCAGCAGATCCTCGGACAGGGGGGACAATGAGCAGTTCTTC
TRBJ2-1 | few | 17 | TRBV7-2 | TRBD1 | CASSLNSGTGLTNEQFF | TGTGCCAGCAGCTTAAACTCCGGGACAGGCCTAACAAATGAGCAGTTCTTC
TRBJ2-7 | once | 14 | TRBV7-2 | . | CASSPTWVTYEQYF | TGTGCCAGCAGCCCTACGTGGGTTACCTACGAGCAGTACTTC
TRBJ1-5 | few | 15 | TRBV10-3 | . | CAISESGQGHQPQHF | TGTGCCATCAGTGAGTCCGGGCAGGGGCATCAGCCCCAGCATTTT
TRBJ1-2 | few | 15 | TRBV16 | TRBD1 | CASSQSRDRGYGYTF | TGTGCCAGCAGCCAATCCAGGGACAGGGGCTATGGCTACACCTTC
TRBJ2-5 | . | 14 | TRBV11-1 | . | CASSRRWGEETQYF | TGTGCCAGCAGCAGGAGGTGGGGAGAAGAGACCCAGTACTTC
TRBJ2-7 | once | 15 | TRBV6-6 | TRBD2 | CASSDGLAGEDEQYF | TGTGCCAGCAGCGACGGACTAGCGGGGGAAGACGAGCAGTACTTC
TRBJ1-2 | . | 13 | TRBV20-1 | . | CSALGGGNYGYTF | TGCAGTGCTCTCGGCGGTGGTAACTATGGCTACACCTTC
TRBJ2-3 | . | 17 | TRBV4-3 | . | CASSLRRGLIGADTQYF | TGCGCCAGCAGTCTTCGACGAGGCCTAATTGGCGCAGATACGCAGTATTTT
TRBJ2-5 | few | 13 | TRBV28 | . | CASSFLQFETQYF | TGTGCCAGCAGTTTTCTCCAGTTTGAGACCCAGTACTTC
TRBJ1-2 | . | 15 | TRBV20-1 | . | CSARDTGPKFYGYTF | TGCAGTGCTAGAGATACAGGACCGAAGTTCTATGGCTACACCTTC
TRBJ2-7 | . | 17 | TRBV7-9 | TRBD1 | CASSSWTGGTSGYEQYF | TGTGCCAGCAGCTCCTGGACAGGGGGGACCTCGGGCTACGAGCAGTACTTC
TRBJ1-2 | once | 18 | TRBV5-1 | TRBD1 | CASSLDPGGTVRYYGYTF | TGCGCCAGCAGCTTGGATCCCGGTGGGACAGTTCGATACTATGGCTACACCTTC
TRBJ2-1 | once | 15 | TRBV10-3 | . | CAIGESAGTANEQFF | TGTGCCATCGGTGAGTCAGCGGGCACGGCCAATGAGCAGTTCTTC
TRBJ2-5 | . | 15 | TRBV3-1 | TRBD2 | CASSFPGLAPETQYF | TGTGCCAGCAGCTTCCCGGGACTAGCCCCAGAGACCCAGTACTTC
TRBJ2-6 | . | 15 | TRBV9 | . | CASSVGQSGANVLTF | TGTGCCAGCAGCGTAGGACAGTCTGGGGCCAACGTCCTGACTTTC
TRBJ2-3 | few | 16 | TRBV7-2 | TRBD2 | CASSLGPGTSVDTQYF | TGTGCCAGCAGCTTAGGGCCCGGGACTAGCGTAGATACGCAGTATTTT
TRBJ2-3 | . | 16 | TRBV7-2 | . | CASSFVSTGHTDTQYF | TGTGCCAGCAGCTTTGTATCAACAGGGCACACAGATACGCAGTATTTT
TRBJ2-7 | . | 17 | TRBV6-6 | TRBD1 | CASSYDPQGQVNYEQYF | TGTGCCAGCAGTTACGACCCCCAGGGACAGGTAAACTACGAGCAGTACTTC
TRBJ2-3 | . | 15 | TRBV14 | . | CASSQDGTEMVTQYF | TGTGCCAGCAGCCAAGATGGGACGGAGATGGTCACGCAGTATTTT
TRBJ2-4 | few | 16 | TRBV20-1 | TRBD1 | CSARPGQGLAKNIQYF | TGCAGTGCTAGGCCGGGACAGGGTTTGGCCAAAAACATTCAGTACTTC